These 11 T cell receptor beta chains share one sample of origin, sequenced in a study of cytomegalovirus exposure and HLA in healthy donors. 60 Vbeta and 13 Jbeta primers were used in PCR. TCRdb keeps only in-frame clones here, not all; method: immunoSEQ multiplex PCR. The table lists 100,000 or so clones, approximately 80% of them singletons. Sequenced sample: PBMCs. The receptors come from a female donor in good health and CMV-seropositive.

The CDR3 region has the DNA TGTGCCTGGGGAACCGGACAGGGGTTCACAGATACGCAGTATTTT. Translation gives CAWGTGQGFTDTQYF. The chain links TRBV30 to TRBJ2-3, with TRBD1 matching over 9 bases. This CDR3 contains 15 residues. Looked up from germline, CDR1 is GTSNPN and CDR2 is SVGIG (reference sequence). V dropped 5 bases and J dropped 2; count of bases not matched to a gene: 8. Supplemented by reference TRBV30 and TRBJ2-3, the full variable domain reads SQTIHQWPATLVQPVGSPLSLECTVEGTSNPNLYWYRQAAGRGLQLLFYSVGIGQISSEVPQNLSASRPQDRQFILSSKKLLLSDSGFYLCAWGTGQGFTDTQYFGPGTRLTVL.

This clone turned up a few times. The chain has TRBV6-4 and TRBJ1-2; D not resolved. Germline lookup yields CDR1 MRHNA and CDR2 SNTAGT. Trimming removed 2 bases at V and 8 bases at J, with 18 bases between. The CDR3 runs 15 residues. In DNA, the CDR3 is TGTGCCAGCAGTGACACCCCCGAAGAGACGGGAGGCTACACCTTC. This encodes CASSDTPEETGGYTF.

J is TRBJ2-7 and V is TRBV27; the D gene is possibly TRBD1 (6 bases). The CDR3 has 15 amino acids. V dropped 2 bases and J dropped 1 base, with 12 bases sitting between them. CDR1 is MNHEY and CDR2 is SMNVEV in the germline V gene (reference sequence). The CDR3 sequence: CASSLGPGQSYEQYF. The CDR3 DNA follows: TGTGCCAGCAGTTTAGGGCCCGGACAGTCCTACGAGCAGTACTTC.

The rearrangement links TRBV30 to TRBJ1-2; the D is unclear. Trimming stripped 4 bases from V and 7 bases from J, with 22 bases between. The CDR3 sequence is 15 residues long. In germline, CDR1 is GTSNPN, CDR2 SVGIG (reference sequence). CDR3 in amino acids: CAWTSVGLGLGGYTF. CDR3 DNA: TGTGCCTGGACATCTGTTGGACTGGGCTTGGGTGGCTACACCTTC.

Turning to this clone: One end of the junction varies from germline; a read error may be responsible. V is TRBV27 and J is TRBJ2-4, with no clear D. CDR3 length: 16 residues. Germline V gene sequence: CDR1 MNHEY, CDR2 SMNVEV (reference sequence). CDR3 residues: CASSFPIDRPENSQYF. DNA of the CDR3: TGTGCCAGCAGTTTCCCCATCGACCGGCCAGAAAACAGTCAGTACTTC.

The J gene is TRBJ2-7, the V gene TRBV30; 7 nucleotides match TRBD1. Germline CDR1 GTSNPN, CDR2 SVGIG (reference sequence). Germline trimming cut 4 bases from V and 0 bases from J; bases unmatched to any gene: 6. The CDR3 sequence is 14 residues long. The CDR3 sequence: CAWNPGQSSYEQYF. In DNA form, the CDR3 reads TGTGCCTGGAATCCGGGACAGAGCTCCTACGAGCAGTACTTC.

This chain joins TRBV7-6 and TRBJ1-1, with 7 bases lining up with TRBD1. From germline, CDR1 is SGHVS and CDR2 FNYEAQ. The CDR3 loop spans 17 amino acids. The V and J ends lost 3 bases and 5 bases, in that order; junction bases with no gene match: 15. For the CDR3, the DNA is TGTGCCAGCAGCTTCCCCCCTCGAGGACAGGCGGGGACTGAAGCTTTCTTT. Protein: CASSFPPRGQAGTEAFF.

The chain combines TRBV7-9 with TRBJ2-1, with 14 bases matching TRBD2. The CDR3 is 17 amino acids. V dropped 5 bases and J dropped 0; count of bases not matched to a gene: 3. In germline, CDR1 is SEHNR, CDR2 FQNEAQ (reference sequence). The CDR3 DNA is TGTGCCAGCAGCCGGGGACTAGCGGGGGACTCCTACAATGAGCAGTTCTTC. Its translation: CASSRGLAGDSYNEQFF. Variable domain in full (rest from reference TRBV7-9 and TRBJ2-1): DTGVSQNPRHKITKRGQNVTFRCDPISEHNRLYWYRQTLGQGPEFLTYFQNEAQLEKSRLLSDRFSAERPKGSFSTLEIQRTEQGDSAMYLCASSRGLAGDSYNEQFFGPGTRLTVL.

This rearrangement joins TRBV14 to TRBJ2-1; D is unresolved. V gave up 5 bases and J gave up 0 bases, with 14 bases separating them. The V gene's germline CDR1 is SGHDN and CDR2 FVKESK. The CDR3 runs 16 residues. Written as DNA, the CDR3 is TGTGCCAGCAGCACCACCCACCCGAGCTCCTACAATGAGCAGTTCTTC. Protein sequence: CASSTTHPSSYNEQFF.

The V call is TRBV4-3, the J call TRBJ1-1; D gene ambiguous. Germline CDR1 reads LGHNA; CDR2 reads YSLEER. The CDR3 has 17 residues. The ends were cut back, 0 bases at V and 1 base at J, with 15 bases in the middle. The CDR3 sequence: CASSQDYGTKTNTEAFF. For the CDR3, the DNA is TGCGCCAGCAGCCAAGATTATGGCACTAAGACGAACACTGAAGCTTTCTTT.

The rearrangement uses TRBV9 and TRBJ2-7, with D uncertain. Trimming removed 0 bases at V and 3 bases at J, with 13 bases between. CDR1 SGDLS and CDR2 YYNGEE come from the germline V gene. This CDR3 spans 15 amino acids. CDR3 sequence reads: CASSVVVAAYYEQYF. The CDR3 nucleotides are TGTGCCAGCAGCGTAGTAGTGGCGGCATACTACGAGCAGTACTTC. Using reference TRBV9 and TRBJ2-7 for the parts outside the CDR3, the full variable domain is DSGVTQTPKHLITATGQRVTLRCSPRSGDLSVYWYQQSLDQGLQFLIQYYNGEERAKGNILERFSAQQFPDLHSELNLSSLELGDSALYFCASSVVVAAYYEQYFGPGTRLTVT.